This entry lists 2 T cell receptor beta chains sequenced from one sample in a study of tumor-infiltrating lymphocytes in primary liver carcinoma. In addition to blood RNA drawn from unsorted whole blood, germline DNA was extracted. With around 490 ng total RNA as template and a constant-region primer, TCR beta cDNA was made. Generation of the TCR beta libraries relied on three nested multiplex PCR rounds using slightly modified ARM-PCR. A C-beta reverse primer and TRBV1-TRBV30 forward primers served in each of the first two PCR rounds, at roughly 10 cycles apiece. TCRdb itself ran the multiplex PCR reads through MiXCR, one entry per CDR3 protein. The sample carries 300,000 to 350,000 distinct CDR3 sequences, around 60% recorded once. The sequenced sample was peripheral blood. The receptors stem from a man between 35 and 55 years old with primary liver carcinoma and hepatitis B virus infection.

The chain joins TRBV11-2 to TRBJ2-3; tentative D call: TRBD2 (6 bases). V gave up 1 base and J gave up 12 bases, with 17 bases separating them. This CDR3 has 14 amino acids. In germline, CDR1 is SGHAT, CDR2 FQNNGV. The CDR3, as DNA: TGTGCCAGCAGCTTAGTTGGCGGGGCGGATAAACAGTATTTT. This sequence encodes CASSLVGGADKQYF.

The count of this clonotype is one. One end of the junction varies from germline; a read error may be responsible. J is TRBJ2-7 and V is TRBV11-2, with TRBD2 matching over 7 bases. The germline CDR1 and CDR2 sequences are SGHAT and FQNNGV. The CDR3 contains 16 residues. This CDR3 is CDSVPSSDTSEVEQYF. Here the CDR3 DNA reads TGTGACAGCGTCCCGTCGTCGGACACTAGCGAGGTCGAGCAGTACTTC.